This TCR beta chain was identified in a study of control samples from healthy donors and cancer patients. Deletions cut 2 bases from V and 8 bases from J, with 13 bases between. This CDR3 is 14 amino acids long. The germline V gene encodes CDR1 ENHRY and CDR2 SYGVKD. Assay: immunoSEQ multiplex PCR; the TCRdb copy retains only in-frame clones and omits some. The sample holds about 18,000 clones; around 84% are singletons and the top ten take 9.5% to 13%. The sequenced sample was PBMCs. The chain has TRBV10-3 and TRBJ1-5; D may be TRBD1 (6 bases). This clonotype was obtained from a woman aged 70-85 years with colorectal cancer. The CDR3, as DNA: TGTGCCATCAGTGAGGGCCAGGGGTTGGAGCCCCAGCATTTT. Its translation is CAISEGQGLEPQHF.